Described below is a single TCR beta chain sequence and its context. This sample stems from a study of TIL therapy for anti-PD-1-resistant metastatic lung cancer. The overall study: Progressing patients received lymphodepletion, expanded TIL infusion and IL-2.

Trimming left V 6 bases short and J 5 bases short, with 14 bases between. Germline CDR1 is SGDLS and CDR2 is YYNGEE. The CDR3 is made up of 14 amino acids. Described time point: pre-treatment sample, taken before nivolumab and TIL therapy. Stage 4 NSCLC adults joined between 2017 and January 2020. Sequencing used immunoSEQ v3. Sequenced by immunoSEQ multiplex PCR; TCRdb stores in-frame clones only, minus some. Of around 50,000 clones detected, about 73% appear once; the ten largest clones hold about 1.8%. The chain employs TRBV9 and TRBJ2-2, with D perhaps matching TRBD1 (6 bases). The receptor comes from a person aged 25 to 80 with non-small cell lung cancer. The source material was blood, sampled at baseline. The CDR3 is CASTSDRRTGELFF. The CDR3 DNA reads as TGTGCCAGCACCTCAGACAGGAGGACCGGGGAGCTGTTTTTT. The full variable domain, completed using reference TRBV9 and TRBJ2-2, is DSGVTQTPKHLITATGQRVTLRCSPRSGDLSVYWYQQSLDQGLQFLIQYYNGEERAKGNILERFSAQQFPDLHSELNLSSLELGDSALYFCASTSDRRTGELFFGEGSRLTVL.